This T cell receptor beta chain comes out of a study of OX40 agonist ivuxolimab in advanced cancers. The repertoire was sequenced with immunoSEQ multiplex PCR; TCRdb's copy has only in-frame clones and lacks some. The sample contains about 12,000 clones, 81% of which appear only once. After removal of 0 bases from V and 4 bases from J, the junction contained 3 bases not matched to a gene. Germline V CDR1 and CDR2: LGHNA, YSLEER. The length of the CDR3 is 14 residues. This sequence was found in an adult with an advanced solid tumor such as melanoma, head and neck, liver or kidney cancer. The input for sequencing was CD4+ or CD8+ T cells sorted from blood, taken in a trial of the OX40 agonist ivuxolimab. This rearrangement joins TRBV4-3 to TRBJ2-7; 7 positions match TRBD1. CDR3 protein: CASSQDRRGYEQYF. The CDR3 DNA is TGCGCCAGCAGCCAAGATCGCAGGGGGTACGAGCAGTACTTC.